One sample yielded the 7 T cell receptor beta chains listed below, sequenced in a study of siplizumab effects on memory and regulatory T cells. This table comes from immunoSEQ multiplex PCR, and its TCRdb copy is limited to in-frame clones, with some not included. The sample contains about 120,000 clones, around 94% of which appear only once. The sequenced sample consisted of non-Treg CD4+ T cells sorted from blood. The source is a human donor in good health.

This chain links TRBV5-1 with TRBJ2-4; TRBD1 aligns across 7 bases. The length of the CDR3 is 14 residues. Germline V gene lookup returns CDR1 SGHRS and CDR2 YFSETQ. J was trimmed by 8 bases and V by 4 bases; bases with no gene match: 9. Here the CDR3 reads CASSNRTGRHIQYF. The CDR3 DNA reads TGCGCCAGCAGCAACCGGACAGGTCGGCACATTCAGTACTTC.

CDR3 loop: CASSYSPGLVHEQYF. Here the CDR3 DNA reads TGTGCCAGCAGTTACTCTCCGGGACTAGTACACGAGCAGTACTTC. The chain has TRBV6-5 and TRBJ2-7; 8 bases line up with TRBD2. J lost 5 bases, V lost 0 bases, and 6 bases had no gene match. This CDR3 has 15 amino acids. Germline V gene data show CDR1 as MNHEY and CDR2 as SVGAGI.

This clone was detected only a few times. The CDR3 sequence is CASSLSGASFAQYF. CDR3 in DNA: TGTGCCAGCAGCTTATCCGGGGCTAGCTTTGCGCAGTACTTC. This chain links TRBV7-3 with TRBJ2-7; D assignment may be TRBD1 or TRBD2 (5 bases each). CDR3 length: 14 residues. Looked up from germline, CDR1 is SGHTA and CDR2 is FQGTGA. V shed 2 bases and J shed 9 bases, with 17 bases lying between them.

The CDR3 is CASRSTGQGYEQYF. CDR3 nucleotides: TGCGCCAGCAGATCCACGGGACAAGGATACGAGCAGTACTTC. This chain joins TRBV4-1 and TRBJ2-7, with D possibly being TRBD1 (6 bases). Germline V gene data show CDR1 as MGHRA and CDR2 as YSYEKL. Trimming cost V 6 bases and J 4 bases, with 16 bases left between them. The CDR3 runs to 14 residues.

V and J are TRBV5-6 and TRBJ2-1; D perhaps matches TRBD1 (6 bases). The CDR3 consists of 16 residues. The germline CDR1 and CDR2 sequences are SGHDT and YYEEEE. V was clipped by 4 bases and J by 9 bases, with 23 bases between them. For the CDR3, the DNA is TGTGCCAGCAGCCCCCCAAGGGGGAGTATCTTCTTTGAGCAGTTCTTC. Protein sequence: CASSPPRGSIFFEQFF.

This clone was found once. The rearrangement uses TRBV19 and TRBJ2-1; D possibly corresponds to TRBD1 (6 bases). Between the trimmed V and J ends, which lost 0 bases and 9 bases, there was a span of 15 bases. CDR3 length: 15 amino acids. Per the germline V gene, CDR1 is LNHDA and CDR2 is SQIVND (reference sequence). CDR3 coding DNA: TGTGCCAGTAGTATAGAGGCAGGGGTCATCATTGAGCAGTTCTTC. Protein sequence: CASSIEAGVIIEQFF.

The rearrangement links TRBV2 to TRBJ2-7; TRBD1 aligns across 7 bases. This CDR3 has 12 residues. CDR1 is SNHLY, CDR2 FYNNEI, per germline. V dropped 9 bases and J dropped 2; count of bases not matched to a gene: 4. The CDR3 DNA reads as TGTGCCAGTCGGGACAGCCCCTACGAGCAGTACTTC. It yields the protein CASRDSPYEQYF.